The sample holds many counts of the clone carrying this TCR beta chain. Its specificity is unknown. Germline values: CDR1 SQVTM, CDR2 ANQGSEA. Trimming removed 4 bases at V and 7 bases at J, with 17 bases between. The CDR3 length is 14 residues. Time point: patch test 2, 6 weeks after DPC sensitization. Stated treatment: therapeutic diphenylcyclopropenone sensitization with weekly scalp DPC. Total RNA was isolated from whole blood that had not been fractionated. This sample was taken from a study of human T cells and chemical hapten exposure. MiXCR, applied by TCRdb to the RACE reads, yields one record per CDR3 protein. Here the sample spans a few hundred thousand distinct CDR3 sequences, about 6.9% being singletons. Regarding the study as a whole: There was a positive correlation between PT1 expanded TCR counts and patch test score.

Sequenced here: whole blood, sampled in connection with sensitization to the hapten diphenylcyclopropenone (DPC). This TCR derives from a woman aged 18-29 years with alopecia areata. Some clones in this sample may be carry-over from other donors' samples. This chain uses TRBV29-1 with TRBJ2-1; tentatively, D is TRBD2 (5 bases). CDR3 sequence reads: CSVGTSYLRNEQFF. The CDR3 DNA reads as TGCAGCGTTGGGACTTCATATCTGAGGAATGAGCAGTTCTTC.